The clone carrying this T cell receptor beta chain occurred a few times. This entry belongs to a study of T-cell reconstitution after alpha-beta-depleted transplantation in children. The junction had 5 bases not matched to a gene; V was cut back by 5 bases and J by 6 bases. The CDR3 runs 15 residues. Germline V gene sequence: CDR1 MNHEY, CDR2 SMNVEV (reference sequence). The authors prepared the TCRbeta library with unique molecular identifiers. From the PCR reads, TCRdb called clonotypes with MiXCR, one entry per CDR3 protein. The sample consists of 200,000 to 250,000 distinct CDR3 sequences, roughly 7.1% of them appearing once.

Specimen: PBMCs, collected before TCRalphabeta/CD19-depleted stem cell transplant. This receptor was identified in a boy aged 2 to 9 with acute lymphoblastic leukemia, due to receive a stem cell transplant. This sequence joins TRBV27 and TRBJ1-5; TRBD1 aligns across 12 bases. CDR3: CASSRGQGASQPQHF. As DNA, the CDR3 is TGTGCCAGCAGTAGGGGACAGGGGGCGAGTCAGCCCCAGCATTTT.